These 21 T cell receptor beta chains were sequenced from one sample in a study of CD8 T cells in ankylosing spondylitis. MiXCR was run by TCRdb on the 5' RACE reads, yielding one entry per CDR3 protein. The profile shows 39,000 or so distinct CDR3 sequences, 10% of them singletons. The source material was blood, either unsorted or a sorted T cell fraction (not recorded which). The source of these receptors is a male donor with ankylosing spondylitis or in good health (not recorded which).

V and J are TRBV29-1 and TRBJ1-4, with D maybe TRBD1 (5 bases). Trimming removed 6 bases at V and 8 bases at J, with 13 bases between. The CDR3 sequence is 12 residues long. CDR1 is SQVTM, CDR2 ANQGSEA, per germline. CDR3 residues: CSVARGSEKLFF. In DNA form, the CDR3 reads TGCAGCGTCGCAAGGGGTTCCGAAAAACTGTTTTTT.

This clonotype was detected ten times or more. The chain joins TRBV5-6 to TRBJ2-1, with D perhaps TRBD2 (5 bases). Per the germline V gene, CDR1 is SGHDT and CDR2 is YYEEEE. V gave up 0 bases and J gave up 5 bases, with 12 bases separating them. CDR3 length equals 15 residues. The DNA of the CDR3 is TGTGCCAGCAGCTTGGGGCGGACGGGGAACAATGAGCAGTTCTTC. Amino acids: CASSLGRTGNNEQFF.

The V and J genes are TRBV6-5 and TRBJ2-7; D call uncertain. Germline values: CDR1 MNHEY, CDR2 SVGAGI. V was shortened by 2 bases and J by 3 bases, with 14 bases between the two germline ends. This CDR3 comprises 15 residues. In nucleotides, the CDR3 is TGTGCCAGCAGTTACGAGGCTGGCGTAAGCTACGAGCAGTACTTC. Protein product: CASSYEAGVSYEQYF.

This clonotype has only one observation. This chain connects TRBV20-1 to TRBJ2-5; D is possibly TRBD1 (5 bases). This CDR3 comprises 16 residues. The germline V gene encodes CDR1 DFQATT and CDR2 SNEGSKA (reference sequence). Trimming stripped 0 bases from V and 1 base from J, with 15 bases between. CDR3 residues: CSARDLGAMVQETQYF. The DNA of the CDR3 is TGCAGTGCTAGAGATTTAGGGGCGATGGTCCAAGAGACCCAGTACTTC.

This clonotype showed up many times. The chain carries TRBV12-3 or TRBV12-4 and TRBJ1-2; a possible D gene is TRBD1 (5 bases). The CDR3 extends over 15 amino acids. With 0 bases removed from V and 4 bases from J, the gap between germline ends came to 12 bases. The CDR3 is CASSLARGGGYGYTF. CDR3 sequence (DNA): TGTGCCAGCAGTTTAGCCCGGGGGGGAGGCTATGGCTACACCTTC.

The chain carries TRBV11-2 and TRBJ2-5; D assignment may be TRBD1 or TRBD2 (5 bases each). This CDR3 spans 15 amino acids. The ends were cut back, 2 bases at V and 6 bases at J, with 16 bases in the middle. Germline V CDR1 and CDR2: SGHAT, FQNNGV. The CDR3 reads CASSLHRGPGKTQYF. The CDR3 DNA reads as TGTGCCAGCAGCTTACACCGGGGCCCTGGCAAGACCCAGTACTTC.

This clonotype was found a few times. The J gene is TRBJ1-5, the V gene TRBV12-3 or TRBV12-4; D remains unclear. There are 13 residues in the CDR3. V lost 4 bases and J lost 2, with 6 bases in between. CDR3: CASSYRGNQPQHF. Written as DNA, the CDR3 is TGTGCCAGCAGTTACAGAGGCAATCAGCCCCAGCATTTT.

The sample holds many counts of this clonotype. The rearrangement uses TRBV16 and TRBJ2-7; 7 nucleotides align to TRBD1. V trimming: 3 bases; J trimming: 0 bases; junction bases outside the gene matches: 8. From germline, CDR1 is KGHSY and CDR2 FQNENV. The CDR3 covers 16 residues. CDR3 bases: TGTGCCAGCAGCCATAAGACAGGGTTGAGCTCCTACGAGCAGTACTTC. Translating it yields CASSHKTGLSSYEQYF. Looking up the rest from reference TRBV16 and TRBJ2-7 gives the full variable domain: GEEVAQTPKHLVRGEGQKAKLYCAPIKGHSYVFWYQQVLKNEFKFLISFQNENVFDETGMPKERFSAKCLPNSPCSLEIQATKLEDSAVYFCASSHKTGLSSYEQYFGPGTRLTVT.

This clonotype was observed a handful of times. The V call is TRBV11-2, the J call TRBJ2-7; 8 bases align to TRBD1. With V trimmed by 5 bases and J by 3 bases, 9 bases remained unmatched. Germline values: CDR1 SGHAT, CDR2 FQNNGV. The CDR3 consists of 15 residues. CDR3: CASSARTGSLYEQYF. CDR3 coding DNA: TGTGCCAGCAGCGCGCGGACAGGGTCACTCTACGAGCAGTACTTC.

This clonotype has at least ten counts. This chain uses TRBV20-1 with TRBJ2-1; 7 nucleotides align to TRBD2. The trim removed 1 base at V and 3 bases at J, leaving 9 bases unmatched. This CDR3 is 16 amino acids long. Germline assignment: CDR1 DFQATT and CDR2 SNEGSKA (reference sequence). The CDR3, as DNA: TGCAGTGCTAGAGTCCCGGGAGGCGCGCGCTACAATGAGCAGTTCTTC. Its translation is CSARVPGGARYNEQFF.

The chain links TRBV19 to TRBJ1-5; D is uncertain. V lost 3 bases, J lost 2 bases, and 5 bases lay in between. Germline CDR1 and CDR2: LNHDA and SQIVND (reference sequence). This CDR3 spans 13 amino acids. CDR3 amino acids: CASSIPGNQPQHF. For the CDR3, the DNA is TGTGCCAGTAGTATCCCAGGCAATCAGCCCCAGCATTTT. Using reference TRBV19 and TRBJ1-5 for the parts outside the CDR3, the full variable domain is DGGITQSPKYLFRKEGQNVTLSCEQNLNHDAMYWYRQDPGQGLRLIYYSQIVNDFQKGDIAEGYSVSREKKESFPLTVTSAQKNPTAFYLCASSIPGNQPQHFGDGTRLSIL.

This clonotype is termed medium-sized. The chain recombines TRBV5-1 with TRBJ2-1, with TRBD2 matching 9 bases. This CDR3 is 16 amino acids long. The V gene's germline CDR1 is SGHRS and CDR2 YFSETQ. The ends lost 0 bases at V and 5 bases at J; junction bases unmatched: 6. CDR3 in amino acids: CASSLGPSGTNNEQFF. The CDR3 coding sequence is TGCGCCAGCAGCTTGGGCCCTAGCGGGACCAACAATGAGCAGTTCTTC.

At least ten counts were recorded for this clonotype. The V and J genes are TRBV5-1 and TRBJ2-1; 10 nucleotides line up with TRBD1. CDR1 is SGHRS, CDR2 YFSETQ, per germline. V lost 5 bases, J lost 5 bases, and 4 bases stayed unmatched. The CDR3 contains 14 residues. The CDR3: CASSSGTGDNEQFF. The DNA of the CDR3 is TGCGCCAGCAGTTCCGGGACAGGGGACAATGAGCAGTTCTTC.

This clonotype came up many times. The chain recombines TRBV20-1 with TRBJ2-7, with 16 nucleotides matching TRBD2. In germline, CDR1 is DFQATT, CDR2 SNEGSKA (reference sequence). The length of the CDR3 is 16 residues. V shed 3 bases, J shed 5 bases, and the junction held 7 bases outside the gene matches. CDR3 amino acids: CSARGTSGRARHEQYF. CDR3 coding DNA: TGCAGTGCTAGGGGGACTAGCGGGAGGGCCCGGCACGAGCAGTACTTC.

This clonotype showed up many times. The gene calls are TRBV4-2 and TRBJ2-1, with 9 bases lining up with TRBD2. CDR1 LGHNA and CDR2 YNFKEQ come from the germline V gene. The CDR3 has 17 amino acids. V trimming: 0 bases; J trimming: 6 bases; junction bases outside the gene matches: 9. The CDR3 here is CASSQDLQLAGTNEQFF. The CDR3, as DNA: TGTGCCAGCAGCCAAGATCTGCAGCTAGCGGGAACCAATGAGCAGTTCTTC.

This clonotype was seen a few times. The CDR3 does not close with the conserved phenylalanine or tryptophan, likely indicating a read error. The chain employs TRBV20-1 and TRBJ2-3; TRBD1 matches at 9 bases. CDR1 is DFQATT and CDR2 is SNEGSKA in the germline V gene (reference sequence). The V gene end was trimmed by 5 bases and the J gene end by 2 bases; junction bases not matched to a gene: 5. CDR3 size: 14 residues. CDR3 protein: CSAFRDRDTDTQYL. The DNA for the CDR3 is TGCAGTGCTTTCCGGGACAGGGACACAGATACGCAGTATCTT.

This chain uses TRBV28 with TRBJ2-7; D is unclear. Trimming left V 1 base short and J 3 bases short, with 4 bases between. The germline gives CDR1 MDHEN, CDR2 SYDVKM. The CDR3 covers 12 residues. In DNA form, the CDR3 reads TGTGCCAGCAGTTTATCCGACTACGAGCAGTACTTC. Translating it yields CASSLSDYEQYF. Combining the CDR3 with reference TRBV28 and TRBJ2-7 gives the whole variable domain DVKVTQSSRYLVKRTGEKVFLECVQDMDHENMFWYRQDPGLGLRLIYFSYDVKMKEKGDIPEGYSVSREKKERFSLILESASTNQTSMYLCASSLSDYEQYFGPGTRLTVT.

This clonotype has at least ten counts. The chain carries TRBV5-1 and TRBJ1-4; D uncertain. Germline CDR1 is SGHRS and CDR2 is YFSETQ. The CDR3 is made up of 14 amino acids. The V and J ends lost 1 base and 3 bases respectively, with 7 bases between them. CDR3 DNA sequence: TGCGCCAGCAGCTTGATGGCGGCTAATGAAAAACTGTTTTTT. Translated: CASSLMAANEKLFF. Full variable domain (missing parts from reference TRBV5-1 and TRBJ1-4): KAGVTQTPRYLIKTRGQQVTLSCSPISGHRSVSWYQQTPGQGLQFLFEYFSETQRNKGNFPGRFSGRQFSNSRSEMNVSTLELGDSALYLCASSLMAANEKLFFGSGTQLSVL.

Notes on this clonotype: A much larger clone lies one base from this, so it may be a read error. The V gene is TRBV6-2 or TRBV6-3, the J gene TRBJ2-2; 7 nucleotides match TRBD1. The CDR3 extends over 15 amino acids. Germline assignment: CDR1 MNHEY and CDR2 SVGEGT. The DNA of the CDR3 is TGTGCCAGCAGCCGGGGACAGAGGAACTCCGGGGAGCTGTTTTTT. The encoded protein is CASSRGQRNSGELFF.

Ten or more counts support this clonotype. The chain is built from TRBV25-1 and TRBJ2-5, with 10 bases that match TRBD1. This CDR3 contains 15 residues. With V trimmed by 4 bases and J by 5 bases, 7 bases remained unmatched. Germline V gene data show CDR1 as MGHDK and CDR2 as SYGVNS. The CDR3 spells CASSVGQGHRETQYF. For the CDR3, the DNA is TGTGCCAGCAGTGTGGGACAGGGGCACCGGGAGACCCAGTACTTC.

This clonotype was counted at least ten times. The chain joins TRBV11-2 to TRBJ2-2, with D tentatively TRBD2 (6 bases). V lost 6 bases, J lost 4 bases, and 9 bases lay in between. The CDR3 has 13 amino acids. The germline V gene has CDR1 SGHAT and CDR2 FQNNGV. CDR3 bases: TGTGCCAGCAGGACTAGTTTCACCGGGGAGCTGTTTTTT. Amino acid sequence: CASRTSFTGELFF.